The sample holds many counts of the clone carrying this T cell receptor beta chain. These data come from a study of Graves' ophthalmopathy and Graves' hyperthyroidism. V was shortened by 6 bases and J by 4 bases, with 13 bases between the two germline ends. This CDR3 contains 15 residues. RNA transcripts served as template for amplifying TCR beta CDR3 sequences. HTBI-primed RT-PCR formed the first round, and a multiplex PCR formed the second. TCRdb reanalysed the multiplex PCR reads using MiXCR and keeps one entry per CDR3 protein. The repertoire has some 210,000 distinct CDR3 sequences, over 25% of them found once; the top ten carry 9.1%.

The receptor comes from a man in his fifties or sixties with Graves' ophthalmopathy. The specimen was peripheral blood. The rearrangement joins TRBV12-3 or TRBV12-4 to TRBJ2-6, with a possible D match to TRBD1 (6 bases). The chain's CDR3 is CASRYSGVGANVLTF. The CDR3 region has the DNA TGTGCCAGCAGATACTCAGGGGTAGGGGCCAACGTCCTGACTTTC.